The rows below give T cell receptor beta chains drawn from one sample of a study of technical replicates of blood from several donors. TCRdb's table, derived via immunoSEQ multiplex PCR, lists solely in-frame clones and lacks some. The table records 77,000 or so clones, 80% to 95% of them present only once. Sequencing was carried out using T cells isolated from PBMCs. These TCRs come from a human donor in good health. The CDR3 runs from the conserved cysteine through the conserved F or W. A D gene is named only where the DNA matches it firmly. Where a row states a size, it is once, few, many or the class of an expanded clone; other rows omit it.

TRBJ2-2	NA	TRBD2	TRBV7-3	CASSRRPGLAGLGTGELFF	TGTGCCAGCAGCCGACGACCGGGACTAGCGGGATTAGGCACCGGGGAGCTGTTTTTT
TRBJ2-1	NA	NA	TRBV6-5	CASSETGYNEQFF	TGTGCCAGCAGTGAGACGGGTTACAATGAGCAGTTCTTC
TRBJ2-1	NA	TRBD2	TRBV5-1	CASSSRTSPNEQFF	TGCGCCAGCAGCTCCCGGACTAGCCCTAATGAGCAGTTCTTC
TRBJ2-1	few	NA	TRBV5-1	CASSLAGISEQFF	TGCGCCAGCAGCTTGGCCGGGATCTCTGAGCAGTTCTTC
TRBJ2-5	NA	TRBD2	TRBV6-5	CASKASGRETQYF	TGTGCCAGCAAGGCTAGCGGGCGGGAGACCCAGTACTTC
TRBJ2-7	NA	TRBD1	TRBV7-9	CASSSDRPYEQYF	TGTGCCAGCAGCTCGGACAGGCCTTACGAGCAGTACTTC
TRBJ1-2	once	TRBD1	TRBV29-1	CSVEGTGYAYTF	TGCAGCGTTGAAGGGACAGGGTACGCCTACACCTTC
TRBJ2-1	NA	TRBD2	TRBV6-5	CASSYAGGPAHEQFF	TGTGCCAGCAGTTACGCGGGAGGGCCGGCGCATGAGCAGTTCTTC
TRBJ1-1	NA	NA	TRBV29-1	CSVRVWIEAFF	TGCAGCGTCAGGGTCTGGATTGAAGCTTTCTTT
TRBJ2-5	NA	NA	TRBV11-2	CASSLVALRGETQYF	TGTGCCAGCAGCTTAGTAGCCCTAAGAGGAGAGACCCAGTACTTC
TRBJ1-5	few	TRBD1	TRBV7-2	CASSSDRGYQPQHF	TGTGCCAGCAGCTCTGACAGGGGGTATCAGCCCCAGCATTTT
TRBJ2-2	NA	NA	TRBV29-1	CSVAEQGGELFF	TGCAGCGTTGCCGAGCAGGGCGGGGAGCTGTTTTTT
TRBJ2-1	NA	TRBD1	TRBV2	CASLGSGQGNNEQFF	TGTGCCAGCCTGGGGTCGGGACAGGGAAACAATGAGCAGTTCTTC
TRBJ1-5	NA	NA	TRBV28	CASSEDQPQHF	TGTGCCAGCAGCGAGGATCAGCCCCAGCATTTT
TRBJ2-7	few	NA	TRBV10-1	CASRMQIWYEQYF	TGCGCCAGCAGAATGCAGATTTGGTACGAGCAGTACTTC
TRBJ1-1	NA	NA	TRBV19	CASSTGVINTEAFF	TGTGCCAGTAGTACCGGGGTCATAAACACTGAAGCTTTCTTT
TRBJ1-1	few	NA	TRBV25-1	CASSEFGLEVAFF	TGTGCCAGCAGTGAATTTGGGCTGGAGGTGGCTTTCTTT
TRBJ1-1	NA	NA	TRBV6-6	CASSYTQEAFF	TGTGCCAGCAGTTACACACAGGAAGCTTTCTTT
TRBJ1-5	NA	TRBD1	TRBV6-5	CASSRGQRGNQPQHF	TGTGCCAGCAGCCGGGGACAGAGGGGCAATCAGCCCCAGCATTTT
TRBJ2-5	NA	NA	TRBV28	CASSGPGDVQETQYF	TGTGCCAGCAGCGGTCCAGGGGATGTCCAAGAGACCCAGTACTTC
TRBJ1-2	once	NA	TRBV28	CASSPPHQGGYTF	TGTGCCAGCAGTCCCCCCCACCAGGGCGGCTACACCTTC
TRBJ2-5	NA	TRBD2	TRBV14	CASSLGTSGSHETQYF	TGTGCCAGCAGCCTTGGGACTAGCGGGAGTCACGAGACCCAGTACTTC
TRBJ1-2	NA	NA	TRBV30	CAWREGPGYTF	TGTGCCTGGAGAGAGGGTCCTGGCTACACCTTC
TRBJ2-7	NA	TRBD1	TRBV11-3	CASSLQGAREQYF	TGTGCCAGCAGCCTACAGGGGGCGAGAGAGCAGTACTTC
TRBJ2-7	NA	NA	TRBV7-9	CASSHPTTPYEQYF	TGTGCCAGCAGCCACCCTACTACGCCCTACGAGCAGTACTTC